This is a list of T cell receptor beta chains from one sample in a study of shared clonotypes between healthy human individuals. Measured with immunoSEQ multiplex PCR; TCRdb has only the in-frame clones, and not every one. The data hold some 2,000,000 clones, with under 97% observed a single time. The sample comprised naive CD4+ T cells sorted from blood. The receptor set was obtained from a man aged 18-30 years in good health. Each CDR3 is given with its conserved first and last residue. Fields, in order: V gene, clone size, J gene, D gene, CDR3 DNA, CDR3 protein. D genes are given only for firm matches. Size tells how often a clone was seen (once, few, many) or the class of an expanded clone, and some rows leave it out.

V: TRBV6-1; size: NA; J: TRBJ2-2; D: NA; DNA: TGTGCCAGCAGGGAAACCGGGGGGCTGTTTTTT; CDR3: CASRETGGLFF
V: TRBV27; size: NA; J: TRBJ2-2; D: NA; DNA: TGTGCCAGCAGAATAGAAGGGAAAGTAACCGGGGAGCTGTTTTTT; CDR3: CASRIEGKVTGELFF
V: TRBV6-1; size: NA; J: TRBJ2-7; D: TRBD1; DNA: TGTGCCAGCATCTTGGACAGGACCCCCTCCTACGAGCAGTACTTC; CDR3: CASILDRTPSYEQYF
V: TRBV19; size: NA; J: TRBJ2-7; D: TRBD2; DNA: TGTGCCAGTAGTAGTCTGGCAGGACTAGCGGGAGCTTATCCTTTACTTACCTTC; CDR3: CASSSLAGLAGAYPLLTF
V: TRBV19; size: NA; J: TRBJ1-1; D: TRBD1; DNA: TGTGCCAGTGAATATTCAGGGGACAGCACTGAAGCTTTCTTT; CDR3: CASEYSGDSTEAFF
V: TRBV30; size: NA; J: TRBJ1-4; D: NA; DNA: TGTGCCTGGCGGCGGGGGGGTGTCCCCGAAAAACTGTTTTTT; CDR3: CAWRRGGVPEKLFF
V: TRBV4-1; size: NA; J: TRBJ2-7; D: TRBD2; DNA: TGCGCCAGCAGCCAACCATCGGGAGGGCGCTACGAGCAGTACTTC; CDR3: CASSQPSGGRYEQYF
V: TRBV18; size: NA; J: TRBJ2-7; D: TRBD1; DNA: TGTGCCAGCTCACCACAGGGGGCGCGAGAGCAGTACTTC; CDR3: CASSPQGAREQYF
V: TRBV5-1; size: NA; J: TRBJ2-3; D: NA; DNA: TGCGCCAGCAGCTTGGAATGGGGAAATACGCAGTATTTT; CDR3: CASSLEWGNTQYF
V: TRBV30; size: NA; J: TRBJ2-3; D: NA; DNA: TGTGCCTGGAGTGTACTTGGACGGAGCACAGATACGCAGTATTTT; CDR3: CAWSVLGRSTDTQYF
V: TRBV29-1; size: once; J: TRBJ2-5; D: NA; DNA: TGCAGCGTTGAAGTAGTAGCTAGGGAGACCCAGTACTTC; CDR3: CSVEVVARETQYF
V: TRBV5-4; size: NA; J: TRBJ1-1; D: TRBD1; DNA: TGTGCCAGCAGCCCGCAAACAGGGGGTACTGAAGCTTTCTTT; CDR3: CASSPQTGGTEAFF
V: TRBV5-6; size: NA; J: TRBJ1-5; D: TRBD1; DNA: TGTGCCAGCAGCTTCGGACAGGGAAGGAATCAGCCCCAGCATTTT; CDR3: CASSFGQGRNQPQHF
V: TRBV7-2; size: NA; J: TRBJ2-7; D: TRBD2; DNA: TGTGCCAGCAGCTTAACCTTTGTGCTAGCGGGAGCGGGGGAGCAGTACTTC; CDR3: CASSLTFVLAGAGEQYF
V: TRBV6-5; size: NA; J: TRBJ1-1; D: TRBD1; DNA: TGTGCCAGCAGTCGGACAGGGGGGGCTGAAGCTTTCTTT; CDR3: CASSRTGGAEAFF
V: TRBV9; size: once; J: TRBJ2-3; D: TRBD2; DNA: TGTGCCAGCAGCGTAGCCCTAGCGGGGGGAAGAGAGTCGACGCAGTATTTT; CDR3: CASSVALAGGRESTQYF
V: TRBV28; size: NA; J: TRBJ2-1; D: NA; DNA: TGTGCCAGCAGTTTCGGCAGGGCGAATGAGCAGTTCTTC; CDR3: CASSFGRANEQFF
V: TRBV7-9; size: NA; J: TRBJ1-4; D: TRBD1; DNA: TGTGCCAGCAGCTGGGGGACAGTTGCAACTAATGAAAAACTGTTTTTT; CDR3: CASSWGTVATNEKLFF
V: TRBV5-4; size: NA; J: TRBJ2-6; D: NA; DNA: TGTGCCAGCAGCTTGGCGAAACCAGGGTCTGGGGCCAACGTCCTGACTTTC; CDR3: CASSLAKPGSGANVLTF
V: TRBV19; size: NA; J: TRBJ2-5; D: NA; DNA: TGTGCCAGTAGTATCAGCGGGAGACAGGGAGAGACCCAGTACTTC; CDR3: CASSISGRQGETQYF
V: TRBV6-1; size: NA; J: TRBJ2-5; D: NA; DNA: TGTGCCAGCAGGCCCGGGGGTACCAACCAAGAGACCCAGTACTTC; CDR3: CASRPGGTNQETQYF
V: TRBV5-6; size: NA; J: TRBJ1-2; D: NA; DNA: TGTGCCAGCAGCCCCGACGAAAGGAACTATGGCTACACCTTC; CDR3: CASSPDERNYGYTF
V: TRBV9; size: NA; J: TRBJ2-7; D: NA; DNA: TGTGCCAGCAGCGTCGACGGACAACCCTCCTACGAGCAGTACTTC; CDR3: CASSVDGQPSYEQYF
V: TRBV20-1; size: few; J: TRBJ2-7; D: NA; DNA: TGCAGTGCTAGAGGCTCCTACGAGCAGTACTTC; CDR3: CSARGSYEQYF
V: TRBV2; size: once; J: TRBJ2-7; D: TRBD2; DNA: TGTGCCAGCCGTCTACCCTCGGGGGGGGAGTACGAGCAGTACTTC; CDR3: CASRLPSGGEYEQYF
V: TRBV7-9; size: NA; J: TRBJ2-1; D: TRBD2; DNA: TGTGCCAGCAGCAACCTAGGACTAGCCGATGAGCAGTTCTTC; CDR3: CASSNLGLADEQFF
V: TRBV19; size: NA; J: TRBJ2-7; D: NA; DNA: TGTGCCAGTAGTACGCAGCTCCCCGCGGCTCATAGAATCTACGAGCAGTACTTC; CDR3: CASSTQLPAAHRIYEQYF
V: TRBV9; size: NA; J: TRBJ2-4; D: TRBD1; DNA: TGTGCCAGCAGCGTAGGGGGACAGGAGGGAAACATTCAGTACTTC; CDR3: CASSVGGQEGNIQYF
V: TRBV5-4; size: NA; J: TRBJ2-2; D: NA; DNA: TGTGCCAGCAGCCGGGGGTTCACCGGGGAGCTGTTTTTT; CDR3: CASSRGFTGELFF
V: TRBV29-1; size: NA; J: TRBJ1-1; D: NA; DNA: TGCAGCGTTGCCGGGACCACTGAAGCTTTCTTT; CDR3: CSVAGTTEAFF
V: TRBV7-2; size: NA; J: TRBJ2-5; D: TRBD2; DNA: TGTGCCAGCAGCTTAGCAGGACTAGCGGGAACTGAGACCCAGTACTTC; CDR3: CASSLAGLAGTETQYF
V: TRBV10-3; size: NA; J: TRBJ2-7; D: TRBD1; DNA: TGTGCCATCAGTGGGACAGGTATATCCTACGAGCAGTACTTC; CDR3: CAISGTGISYEQYF
V: TRBV4-3; size: NA; J: TRBJ1-2; D: NA; DNA: TGCGCCAGCAGCCAAGAACAGGTCGGGAACTATGGCTACACCTTC; CDR3: CASSQEQVGNYGYTF
V: TRBV4-1; size: NA; J: TRBJ1-1; D: TRBD1; DNA: TGCGCCAGCAGCCAACTTAGGGGACAGATGAACACTGAAGCTTTCTTT; CDR3: CASSQLRGQMNTEAFF
V: TRBV4-1; size: NA; J: TRBJ2-1; D: TRBD2; DNA: TGCGCCAGCAGCCAAGATAGCGGGAGTATGTCCTACAATGAGCAGTTCTTC; CDR3: CASSQDSGSMSYNEQFF
V: TRBV28; size: NA; J: TRBJ1-6; D: NA; DNA: TGTGCCAGCGTCGATGGCAGGGTGAATTCACCCCTCCACTTT; CDR3: CASVDGRVNSPLHF
V: TRBV6-1; size: NA; J: TRBJ1-6; D: NA; DNA: TGTGCCAGCAATGGAGGAGACCATAATTCACCCCTCCACTTT; CDR3: CASNGGDHNSPLHF
V: TRBV14; size: NA; J: TRBJ2-1; D: TRBD1; DNA: TGTGCCAGCAGCCAAGTACAGGGGACCCTTTACCCTTACAATGAGCAGTTCTTC; CDR3: CASSQVQGTLYPYNEQFF
V: TRBV7-2; size: NA; J: TRBJ1-1; D: NA; DNA: TGTGCCAGCAGCAAATCGCGGAACACTGAAGCTTTCTTT; CDR3: CASSKSRNTEAFF
V: TRBV18; size: NA; J: TRBJ2-2; D: NA; DNA: TGTGCCAGCTCACCACAGAGGAACACCGGGGAGCTGTTTTTT; CDR3: CASSPQRNTGELFF
V: TRBV4-1; size: NA; J: TRBJ1-4; D: NA; DNA: TGCGCCAGCAGCCAAGAGGGAGGGTCAAGGAATGAAAAACTGTTTTTT; CDR3: CASSQEGGSRNEKLFF
V: TRBV4-1; size: NA; J: TRBJ2-1; D: NA; DNA: TGCGCCAGCAGCCGACTCCCGAGCTCCTACAATGAGCAGTTCTTC; CDR3: CASSRLPSSYNEQFF
V: TRBV7-3; size: NA; J: TRBJ2-7; D: TRBD2; DNA: TGTGCCAGCAGCTTATTGGCCGTGGGAGGGGAATCCTACGAGCAGTACTTC; CDR3: CASSLLAVGGESYEQYF
V: TRBV27; size: NA; J: TRBJ2-7; D: TRBD2; DNA: TGTGCCAGCAGTTTACGGGGGACTAGCGGAATCTACGAGCAGTACTTC; CDR3: CASSLRGTSGIYEQYF
V: TRBV6-4; size: NA; J: TRBJ2-3; D: TRBD1; DNA: TGTGCCAGCAGTGGCAGGGACAGGGTGAGGGGTGATACGCAGTATTTT; CDR3: CASSGRDRVRGDTQYF
V: TRBV13; size: NA; J: TRBJ1-2; D: NA; DNA: TGTGCCAGCAGCCCGAAAGACCAGCCAGCGGGCTACACCTTC; CDR3: CASSPKDQPAGYTF